Included here is one T cell receptor beta chain sequence, with context. This sample is part of a study of blood T cell repertoires in COVID-19. The wider study: From the United States, Italy and Spain came samples of acute and convalescent COVID-19.

Seattle cases were enrolled at active infection and followed longitudinally. This CDR3 is 12 amino acids long. V was clipped by 7 bases and J by 3 bases; unmatched bases: 5. Germline loops: CDR1 SQVTM, CDR2 ANQGSEA. Data came from immunoSEQ multiplex PCR; TCRdb stores just in-frame clones and leaves some out. The top ten hold 10% to 15% of the sample, which has about 270,000 clones, approximately 87% seen once. V gene TRBV29-1 combines with J gene TRBJ2-7; 8 bases match TRBD1. This clonotype originated in a young woman with COVID-19, enrolled during active disease. Sequenced input: peripheral blood. In DNA form, the CDR3 reads TGCAGCGCAGGGGGCGCTGGCTACGAGCAGTACTTC. Encoded protein: CSAGGAGYEQYF.